The following is a TCR beta chain sequence with its context. Its antigen is still unknown. Libraries were prepared by immunoSEQ multiplex PCR; TCRdb keeps only in-frame clonotypes and omits some of them. The profile shows a few thousand clones, 81% of them singletons. CDR1 is SGHVS and CDR2 is FNYEAQ in the germline V gene. CDR3 size: 14 residues. Trimming stripped 5 bases from V and 5 bases from J, with 14 bases between. These data are taken from a study of tumor-infiltrating lymphocytes in localized non-small cell lung cancer. Study-wide context: From each patient, both tumor and uninvolved lung, non-adjacent to tumor, were sampled. Regarding the study as a whole: No T-cell fraction difference was seen between IM1 and IM2 tumors.

The sequencing sample was made of lung tumor tissue. The clonotype comes from a human donor with non-small cell lung cancer. This chain links TRBV7-6 with TRBJ2-3; TRBD2 is a possible D gene (5 bases). CDR3 loop: CASSPPREGDTQYF. The CDR3 DNA follows: TGTGCCAGCAGCCCCCCCCGGGAAGGAGATACGCAGTATTTT.